Each of the 10 T cell receptor beta chains below was sequenced from the same sample in a study of control samples from healthy donors and cancer patients. TCRdb's copy holds only in-frame clones and misses some; the assay was immunoSEQ multiplex PCR. Among around 130,000 clones listed, 70% to 90% were seen once. The sequencing input was blood. Receptors originate from a man aged 45-60 years in good health.

The rearrangement uses TRBV3-1 (or the pseudogene TRBV3-2) and TRBJ1-1; 9 bases agree with TRBD1. In germline, CDR1 is LGHDT, CDR2 YNNKEL (reference sequence). V lost 3 bases, J lost 8 bases, and 7 bases stayed unmatched. The CDR3 contains 14 residues. The CDR3 sequence: CASSHTGGRREAFF. Here the CDR3 DNA reads TGTGCCAGCAGCCATACAGGGGGCCGTCGGGAAGCTTTCTTT.

The chain combines TRBV14 with TRBJ1-2, with D possibly TRBD1 on 5 matching bases. The CDR3 runs 15 residues. V was clipped by 0 bases and J by 4 bases, with 12 bases between them. CDR1 and CDR2 from the germline V gene are SGHDN and FVKESK. Here the CDR3 reads CASSQDPGDCYGYTF. Written as DNA, the CDR3 is TGTGCCAGCAGCCAAGATCCGGGGGACTGCTATGGCTACACCTTC.

Remarks on this clone: Other DNA sequences of this sample code for an identical CDR3. This chain links TRBV9 with TRBJ2-3; D possibly matches TRBD1 or TRBD2 (6 bases each). This CDR3 is built from 16 residues. Per the germline V gene, CDR1 is SGDLS and CDR2 is YYNGEE. Trimming removed 1 base at V and 3 bases at J, with 15 bases between. The CDR3 region has the DNA TGTGCCAGCAGCGTACTGGCCGGGGGCGGGACAGATACGCAGTATTTT. As protein: CASSVLAGGGTDTQYF.

This chain joins TRBV12-5 and TRBJ1-2; TRBD1 aligns across 7 bases. Germline CDR1 is LGHNT and CDR2 is FRNRAP. The V and J ends lost 6 bases and 7 bases, in that order; junction bases with no gene match: 2. The CDR3 is made up of 11 amino acids. CDR3 sequence (DNA): TGTGCTAGTGGACAGGGGTTTGGCTACACCTTC. It specifies CASGQGFGYTF.

The chain is built from TRBV6-4 and TRBJ1-2, with unresolved D. Germline V lookup: CDR1 MRHNA, CDR2 SNTAGT. Trimming stripped 3 bases from V and 3 bases from J, with 11 bases between. The CDR3 is made up of 14 amino acids. The CDR3 loop is CASSEQTGDYGYTF. The CDR3 coding sequence is TGTGCCAGCAGTGAGCAGACGGGTGACTATGGCTACACCTTC.

CDR3 nucleotide sequence: TGTGCCAGCACCGAGTCCCCAACCAACACTGAAGCTTTCTTT. Protein: CASTESPTNTEAFF. The chain employs TRBV7-8 and TRBJ1-1; D remains unclear. Looked up from germline, CDR1 is SGHVS and CDR2 is FQNEAQ. With 7 bases removed from V and 2 bases from J, the gap between germline ends came to 14 bases. The CDR3 has 14 residues.

The gene calls are TRBV14 and TRBJ1-1, with D possibly TRBD1 on 5 matching bases. The CDR3 has 15 residues. The germline V gene encodes CDR1 SGHDN and CDR2 FVKESK. The V end was cut by 1 base, the J end by 2 bases, with 11 bases between. CDR3 nucleotide sequence: TGTGCCAGCAGCCAAGGGCAGGGCAGAAACACTGAAGCTTTCTTT. It encodes CASSQGQGRNTEAFF.

V is TRBV25-1 and J is TRBJ1-2, with TRBD1 as a possible D gene (5 bases). This CDR3 is 13 amino acids long. The V end was cut by 4 bases, the J end by 4 bases, with 10 bases between. Per the germline V gene, CDR1 is MGHDK and CDR2 is SYGVNS. CDR3 in DNA: TGTGCCAGCAGTGTAGGGACCGGCTATGGCTACACCTTC. Protein sequence: CASSVGTGYGYTF.

This sequence joins TRBV3-1 (or the pseudogene TRBV3-2) and TRBJ1-5; 7 bases match TRBD1. Per germline, CDR1 LGHDT and CDR2 YNNKEL (reference sequence). The CDR3 runs to 15 residues. V shed 5 bases and J 1 base; nucleotides not matched to a gene: 5. CDR3 sequence: CASSSTGVSNQPQHF. As DNA, the CDR3 is TGTGCCAGCAGCTCAACAGGGGTGAGCAATCAGCCCCAGCATTTT.

Details on this clone: Sequence at one end of the junction differs from germline and may be a read error. The CDR3, as DNA: TGCGCCAGCAACTTGGTTGTGGACACAGATACGCAGTATTTT. Translation gives CASNLVVDTDTQYF. The chain recombines TRBV5-1 with TRBJ2-3; D is ambiguous. Germline lookup yields CDR1 SGHRS and CDR2 YFSETQ. This CDR3 is built from 14 residues.